The rows below give T cell receptor beta chains drawn from one sample of a study of cytomegalovirus exposure and HLA in healthy donors. Sequencing used immunoSEQ multiplex PCR; TCRdb keeps in-frame clones, though not all of them. The sample lists about 140,000 clones, over 65% occurring once. Material: PBMCs. The receptors stem from a female donor in good health and CMV-seronegative. Both conserved end residues are part of each CDR3. D genes are given only for firm matches. For some rows the clone size is stated as once, few or many, or as a class when expanded; others skip it.

CDR3nt,CDR3aa,v_gene,abundance,d_gene,j_gene
TGTGCCAGTAGTCAAACCAGACAGAATCAGCGACCGCCGACTGGCTACACCTTC,CASSQTRQNQRPPTGYTF,TRBV19,.,.,TRBJ1-2
TGTGCCATCAGTGAAGGGGGAGGGAGGGAGACCCAGTACTTC,CAISEGGGRETQYF,TRBV10-3,.,.,TRBJ2-5
TGTGCCAGCTCACCGACGGAGGGAGGGTATCAGCCCCAGCATTTT,CASSPTEGGYQPQHF,TRBV18,.,.,TRBJ1-5
TGTGCCAGCAGCTTAGATCGGCAGGGGGCCGGCGGGGAGCTGTTTTTT,CASSLDRQGAGGELFF,TRBV7-9,.,TRBD1,TRBJ2-2
TGTGCCAGCACCCGGACAGCCGTTAGCAATCAGCCCCAGCATTTT,CASTRTAVSNQPQHF,TRBV6-1,.,.,TRBJ1-5
TGTGCCAGCAGTGAAGCGGACAGCTCTAACTATGGCTACACCTTC,CASSEADSSNYGYTF,TRBV6-1,.,.,TRBJ1-2
TGTGCCAGTAGTATGGGCTACCGCCAAGAGACCCAGTACTTC,CASSMGYRQETQYF,TRBV19,.,.,TRBJ2-5
TGTGCCAGCTCCACCGCAAGGAGAAACACCGGGGAGCTGTTTTTT,CASSTARRNTGELFF,TRBV18,.,.,TRBJ2-2
TGTTCCAGCACCCTTATGGGAGGGGAAGCTTTCTTT,CSSTLMGGEAFF,TRBV7-9,.,.,TRBJ1-1
TGTGCCAGCAGCTTGACAGGCGCCACTGAAGCTTTCTTT,CASSLTGATEAFF,TRBV5-6,few,.,TRBJ1-1
TGTGCCAGCAGTTACCGGACTCAGAATTCACCCCTCCACTTT,CASSYRTQNSPLHF,TRBV27,.,.,TRBJ1-6
TGCGCCAGCAGCTTGGGGACAGGGTCCACTGAAGCTTTCTTT,CASSLGTGSTEAFF,TRBV5-1,.,TRBD1,TRBJ1-1
TGTGCCAGCAGTCATGGTGCGGGCTTTCCTAACTATGGCTACCCCTTC,CASSHGAGFPNYGYPF,TRBV27,.,.,TRBJ1-2
TGTGCCAGTTTATCCAGGGTTCCCAATCAGCCCCAGCATTTT,CASLSRVPNQPQHF,TRBV28,.,.,TRBJ1-5
TGTGCCAGCAGCTTGTTAGCCGCTAAAGCTTTCTTT,CASSLLAAKAFF,TRBV5-8,few,.,TRBJ1-1
TGTGCCAGTAGTTTCCTAGGGGTGAACACTGAAGCTTTCTTT,CASSFLGVNTEAFF,TRBV19,.,.,TRBJ1-1
TGTGCCAGTAGTGCCGGACAGGGAGGTCAGCCCCAGCATTTT,CASSAGQGGQPQHF,TRBV19,.,TRBD1,TRBJ1-5
TGTGCCAGCAGTTACGGGGGACAGAACACTGAAGCTTTCTTT,CASSYGGQNTEAFF,TRBV6-5,.,.,TRBJ1-1
TGTGCCATCAGAGAAAGACTACAGGGATCCTACGAGCAGTACTTC,CAIRERLQGSYEQYF,TRBV10-3,.,.,TRBJ2-7
TGTGCCAGCAGTTTCACAGGCGGCGCCTATAATTCACCCCTCCACTTT,CASSFTGGAYNSPLHF,TRBV28,.,.,TRBJ1-6
TGTGCCAGTAGTATTACAGGATTCTATGACGGAAAACTGTTTTTT,CASSITGFYDGKLFF,TRBV19,.,.,TRBJ1-4
TGTGCCAGCAGCCAGCGACTCCACTCGAACACTGAAGCTTTCTTT,CASSQRLHSNTEAFF,TRBV6-5,.,.,TRBJ1-1
TGCGCCAGCAGCTTAGGACTAGCGGGGAGGAATGAGCAGTTCTTC,CASSLGLAGRNEQFF,TRBV5-1,.,TRBD2,TRBJ2-1
TGCGCCAGCAGCACCGATCCAGGCCAGGCGGGCTACCCCTTC,CASSTDPGQAGYPF,TRBV5-1,.,.,TRBJ1-2
TGTGCCAGCAGCCCCCAGACTAGAAGTTCCGGCTACACCTTC,CASSPQTRSSGYTF,TRBV28,.,.,TRBJ1-2
TGTGCCAGCAGCATGACAGGGTCTGGGGCCAACGTCCTGACTTTC,CASSMTGSGANVLTF,TRBV28,.,TRBD1,TRBJ2-6